These T cell receptor beta chains were read from a single sample in a study of T cell repertoires in cytomegalovirus infection. A single record per CDR3 protein comes from TCRdb applying MiXCR to the reads. The sample carries 35,000 or so distinct CDR3 sequences, 52% recorded once. Their antigens remain unidentified. This specimen was CD8+ T cells from cultured PBMCs, taken from culture after CMV antigen stimulation. Receptors were obtained from a human donor in good health (CMV status not recorded). Some clones in this sample may be carry-over from other donors' samples. Both conserved end residues are part of each CDR3. The D gene is left open where the match is weak. Only some rows state a clone size, as once, few, many or a class for expanded clones.

clone size	V gene	D gene	J gene	CDR3 protein	CDR3 DNA
once	TRBV7-3	-	TRBJ2-3	CASSTSDTQYF	TGTGCCAGCAGCACCTCAGATACGCAGTATTTT
-	TRBV7-8	TRBD1	TRBJ1-5	CASSLERTGNQPQHF	TGTGCCAGCAGCTTAGAACGGACAGGGAATCAGCCCCAGCATTTT
-	TRBV29-1	-	TRBJ1-1	CSADRSGTEAFF	TGCAGCGCCGACAGGTCGGGCACTGAAGCTTTCTTT
-	TRBV9	TRBD1	TRBJ1-1	CASSPYSGGLNTEAFF	TGTGCCAGCAGCCCTTATTCAGGGGGCCTGAACACTGAAGCTTTCTTT
-	TRBV11-3	-	TRBJ2-1	CASSPRSEERTSSYNEQFF	TGTGCCAGCAGCCCCAGATCCGAGGAGAGGACCAGCTCCTACAATGAGCAGTTCTTC
-	TRBV6-1	-	TRBJ1-2	CASSLSLRGEYGYTF	TGTGCCAGCAGTCTCTCCCTCAGAGGGGAGTATGGCTACACCTTC
-	TRBV28	-	TRBJ2-1	CASSFDGGLPGNEQFF	TGTGCCAGCAGTTTCGACGGGGGCCTCCCGGGCAATGAGCAGTTCTTC
few	TRBV6-6	TRBD2	TRBJ2-1	CASSYSASGGFYNEQFF	TGTGCCAGCAGTTACTCGGCTAGCGGGGGTTTTTACAATGAGCAGTTCTTC
-	TRBV28	TRBD1	TRBJ2-3	CASSLSVDLSGTGGPNTQYF	TGTGCCAGCAGCCTCTCCGTCGACCTTTCCGGGACAGGGGGTCCCAATACGCAGTATTTT
-	TRBV7-6	-	TRBJ2-7	CASSLGPGAVQYF	TGTGCCAGCAGCTTAGGTCCAGGTGCTGTTCAGTACTTC
few	TRBV7-2	TRBD1	TRBJ1-6	CATKDRDYNSPLHF	TGTGCCACCAAGGACAGGGACTATAATTCACCCCTCCACTTT
-	TRBV6-2/TRBV6-3	-	TRBJ2-7	CASSYLPAGSSYEQYF	TGTGCCAGCAGTTATCTACCGGCAGGGAGCTCCTACGAGCAGTACTTC
-	TRBV12-3/TRBV12-4	-	TRBJ2-5	CASSLDSKETQYF	TGTGCCAGCAGCCTGGACAGTAAAGAGACCCAGTACTTC
-	TRBV11-2	TRBD1	TRBJ2-1	CASSPDRGFYNEQFF	TGTGCCAGCAGCCCGGACAGGGGGTTCTACAATGAGCAGTTCTTC
-	TRBV19	TRBD2	TRBJ2-1	CASSILSGESYNEQFF	TGTGCCAGTAGTATCCTTAGCGGGGAATCCTACAATGAGCAGTTCTTC
-	TRBV5-1	-	TRBJ2-1	CASSFGGEQFF	TGCGCCAGCAGCTTCGGTGGGGAGCAGTTCTTC
-	TRBV11-2	-	TRBJ2-3	CASSLVRTNTDTQYF	TGTGCCAGCAGCTTAGTCCGGACTAACACAGATACGCAGTATTTT